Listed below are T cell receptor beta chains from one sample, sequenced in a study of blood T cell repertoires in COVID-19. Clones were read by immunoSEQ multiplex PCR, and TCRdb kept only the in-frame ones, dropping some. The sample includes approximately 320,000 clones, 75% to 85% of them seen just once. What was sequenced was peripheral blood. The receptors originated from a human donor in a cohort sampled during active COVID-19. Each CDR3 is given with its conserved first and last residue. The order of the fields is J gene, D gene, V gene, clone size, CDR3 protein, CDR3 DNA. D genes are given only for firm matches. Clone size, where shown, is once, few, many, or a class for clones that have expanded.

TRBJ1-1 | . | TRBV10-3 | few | CAISGQNTEAFF | TGTGCCATCAGTGGACAGAACACTGAAGCTTTCTTT
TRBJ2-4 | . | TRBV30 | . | CAWSVLGIQYF | TGTGCCTGGAGTGTACTCGGCATTCAGTACTTC
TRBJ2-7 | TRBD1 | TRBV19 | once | CASSILGTGYEQYF | TGTGCCAGTAGTATTTTGGGGACAGGGTACGAGCAGTACTTC
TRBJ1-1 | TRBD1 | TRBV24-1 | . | CATSQGAEAFF | TGTGCCACCAGCCAGGGGGCTGAAGCTTTCTTT
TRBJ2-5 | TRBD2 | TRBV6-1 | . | CASSLPGGRETQYF | TGTGCCAGCAGTTTACCCGGGGGGAGGGAGACCCAGTACTTC
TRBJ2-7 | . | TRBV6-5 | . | CASTRTVNYEQYF | TGTGCCAGCACTAGGACAGTGAACTACGAGCAGTACTTC
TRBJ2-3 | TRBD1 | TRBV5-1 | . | CASSHDRTGGPDTQYF | TGCGCCAGCAGCCACGACCGGACAGGGGGTCCAGATACGCAGTATTTT
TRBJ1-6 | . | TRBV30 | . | CAWSHGENSPLHF | TGTGCCTGGAGTCATGGAGAAAATTCACCCCTCCACTTT
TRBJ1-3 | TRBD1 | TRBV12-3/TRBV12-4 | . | CASGTGLGNTIYF | TGTGCCAGCGGGACAGGGTTGGGAAACACCATATATTTT
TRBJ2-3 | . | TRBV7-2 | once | CASSLDRADTQYF | TGTGCCAGCAGCTTAGATCGCGCAGATACGCAGTATTTT
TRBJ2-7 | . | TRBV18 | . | CASSVDRREHEQYF | TGTGCCAGCTCAGTGGACAGGAGGGAACACGAGCAGTACTTC
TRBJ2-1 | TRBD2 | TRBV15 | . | CATSIELAGAYNEQFF | TGTGCCACCAGCATTGAACTAGCGGGAGCCTACAATGAGCAGTTCTTC
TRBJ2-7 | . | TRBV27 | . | CASGGAGMVYF | TGTGCCAGCGGGGGGGCGGGGATGGTCTACTTC
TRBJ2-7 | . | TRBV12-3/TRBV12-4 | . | CASSLRGSREQYF | TGTGCCAGCAGTTTGCGAGGTTCCCGCGAGCAGTACTTC
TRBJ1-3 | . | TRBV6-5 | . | CASSSRGNTIYF | TGTGCCAGCAGTTCTAGGGGAAACACCATATATTTT
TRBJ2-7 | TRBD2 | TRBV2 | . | CASTVAGNHYEQYF | TGTGCCAGCACCGTAGCGGGGAATCACTACGAGCAGTACTTC